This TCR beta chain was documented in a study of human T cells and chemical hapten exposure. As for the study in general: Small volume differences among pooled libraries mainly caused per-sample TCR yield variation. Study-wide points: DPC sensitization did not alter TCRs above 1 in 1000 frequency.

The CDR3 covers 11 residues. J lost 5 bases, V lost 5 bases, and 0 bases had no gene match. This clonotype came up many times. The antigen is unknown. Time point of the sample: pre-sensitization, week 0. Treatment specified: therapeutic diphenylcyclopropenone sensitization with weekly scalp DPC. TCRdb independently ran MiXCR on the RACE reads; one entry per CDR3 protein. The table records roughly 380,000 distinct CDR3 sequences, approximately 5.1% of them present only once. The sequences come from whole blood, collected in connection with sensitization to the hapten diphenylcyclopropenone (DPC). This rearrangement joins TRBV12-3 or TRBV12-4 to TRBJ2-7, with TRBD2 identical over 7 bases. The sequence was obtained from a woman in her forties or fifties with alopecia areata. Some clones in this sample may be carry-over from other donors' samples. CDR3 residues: CASSREDEQYF. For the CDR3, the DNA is TGTGCCAGCAGTCGGGAGGACGAGCAGTACTTC.